Listed below are T cell receptor beta chains from one sample, sequenced in a study of blood T cell repertoires in COVID-19. Data came from immunoSEQ multiplex PCR; TCRdb stores just in-frame clones and leaves some out. The sample records 63,000 or so clones, roughly 82% being singletons. The sample was peripheral blood. The receptors were sampled from an elderly man with active COVID-19. Both conserved end residues are part of each CDR3. A D gene is named only where the DNA matches it firmly. Only some rows state a clone size, as once, few, many or a class for expanded clones.

d_gene	v_gene	j_gene	abundance	CDR3aa	CDR3nt
TRBD1	TRBV3-1/TRBV3-2	TRBJ2-1	.	CASSHGQGSNEQFF	TGTGCCAGCAGCCACGGACAGGGATCCAATGAGCAGTTCTTC
.	TRBV6-1	TRBJ1-5	medium-sized	CASSEGAGLNQPQHF	TGTGCCAGCAGTGAAGGGGCAGGTCTCAATCAGCCCCAGCATTTT
TRBD2	TRBV11-2	TRBJ2-5	once	CASSLEGAGRETQYF	TGTGCCAGCAGCTTAGAGGGAGCGGGAAGGGAGACCCAGTACTTC
TRBD2	TRBV6-5	TRBJ2-7	.	CASTTAGGREQYF	TGTGCCAGCACGACAGCGGGGGGGCGCGAGCAGTACTTC
TRBD2	TRBV7-6	TRBJ2-1	.	CASSLTTRSGGAFNEQFF	TGTGCCAGCAGCTTAACAACCAGAAGCGGGGGGGCCTTCAATGAGCAGTTCTTC
.	TRBV7-2	TRBJ1-1	.	CASRWGELNTEAFF	TGTGCCAGCAGGTGGGGGGAGTTAAACACTGAAGCTTTCTTT
TRBD2	TRBV7-2	TRBJ2-5	.	CASSLAHISGVQETQYF	TGTGCCAGCAGCTTAGCGCACATTAGCGGGGTACAAGAGACCCAGTACTTC
.	TRBV11-2	TRBJ1-6	.	CASSLEVRSPLHF	TGTGCCAGCAGCTTAGAGGTGCGTTCACCCCTCCACTTT
TRBD2	TRBV3-1/TRBV3-2	TRBJ2-3	.	CASSQGGGGPDTQYF	TGTGCCAGCAGCCAAGGCGGGGGGGGCCCAGATACGCAGTATTTT
.	TRBV18	TRBJ2-5	.	CASSPPQGRETQYF	TGTGCCAGCTCACCACCACAGGGTCGAGAGACCCAGTACTTC
TRBD2	TRBV7-2	TRBJ2-7	.	CASSWTSGGSYEQYF	TGTGCCAGCAGCTGGACTAGCGGGGGCTCCTACGAGCAGTACTTC
TRBD1	TRBV7-9	TRBJ2-2	few	CASSTGTGLRTGELFF	TGTGCCAGCAGCACAGGGACAGGGCTCCGCACCGGGGAGCTGTTTTTT
.	TRBV18	TRBJ1-1	.	CASSGEMNTEAFF	TGTGCCAGCTCAGGAGAGATGAACACTGAAGCTTTCTTT
TRBD2	TRBV7-3	TRBJ2-1	once	CASSLTSGRNNEQFF	TGTGCCAGCAGCCTCACTAGCGGGAGGAACAATGAGCAGTTCTTC
.	TRBV7-7	TRBJ2-7	.	CASSLALGVSYEQYF	TGTGCTAGCAGCTTAGCGCTGGGAGTCTCCTACGAGCAGTACTTC
.	TRBV30	TRBJ2-1	.	CSWEAGAATEQFF	TGTTCGTGGGAGGCCGGAGCTGCTACTGAGCAGTTCTTC
TRBD2	TRBV5-1	TRBJ2-7	.	CASSSRLAGSYEQYF	TGCGCCAGCAGCTCAAGACTAGCGGGATCCTACGAGCAGTACTTC
TRBD2	TRBV3-1/TRBV3-2	TRBJ2-3	.	CASSQGGSGRDTQYF	TGTGCCAGCAGCCAAGGGGGTAGCGGGAGAGATACGCAGTATTTT
TRBD1	TRBV7-2	TRBJ1-1	once	CASSLALGGTGANTEAFF	TGTGCCAGCAGCTTAGCGCTGGGGGGGACAGGGGCTAACACTGAAGCTTTCTTT
.	TRBV29-1	TRBJ2-2	.	CSVGQENTGELFF	TGCAGCGTTGGACAGGAGAACACCGGGGAGCTGTTTTTT
.	TRBV27	TRBJ2-7	.	CASSSQGISYEQYF	TGTGCCAGCAGTTCCCAGGGGATTTCCTACGAGCAGTACTTC
TRBD2	TRBV5-1	TRBJ2-3	.	CASSYGLVDTDTQYF	TGCGCCAGCAGCTACGGACTAGTGGACACAGATACGCAGTATTTT
TRBD1	TRBV5-4	TRBJ1-5	few	CASSRQGISNQPQHF	TGTGCCAGCAGCAGACAGGGTATAAGCAATCAGCCCCAGCATTTT
.	TRBV7-2	TRBJ2-2	.	CACYRDRGGSGELFF	TGTGCCTGCTACCGGGACCGCGGAGGGTCCGGGGAGCTGTTTTTT
.	TRBV15	TRBJ1-1	.	CATSRDLGGTEAFF	TGTGCCACCAGCAGAGATCTAGGCGGAACTGAAGCTTTCTTT
.	TRBV29-1	TRBJ2-7	.	CSVVRGSTYEQYF	TGCAGCGTTGTAAGGGGATCGACCTACGAGCAGTACTTC
.	TRBV7-2	TRBJ2-3	few	CASSFSPGLPTDTQYF	TGTGCCAGCAGCTTCAGCCCGGGACTCCCAACAGATACGCAGTATTTT
.	TRBV19	TRBJ2-7	.	CASSRGRTTYEQYF	TGTGCCAGTAGTAGGGGCAGGACGACCTACGAGCAGTACTTC
TRBD1	TRBV7-2	TRBJ1-6	.	CASSSVRGNYNSPLHF	TGTGCCAGCAGTTCCGTCAGGGGGAACTATAATTCACCCCTCCACTTT
.	TRBV4-2	TRBJ2-5	.	CASSQDRERGETQYF	TGTGCCAGCAGCCAAGACAGGGAACGGGGGGAGACCCAGTACTTC
TRBD2	TRBV6-1	TRBJ2-3	.	CASSEVVGGPYTQYF	TGTGCCAGCAGTGAAGTAGTGGGAGGGCCTTATACGCAGTATTTT
.	TRBV18	TRBJ1-4	.	CASSPLGGLNEKLFF	TGTGCCAGCTCACCCCTGGGGGGTTTGAATGAAAAACTGTTTTTT
.	TRBV7-2	TRBJ1-2	.	CASSFTQDYGYTF	TGTGCCAGCAGCTTTACACAGGACTATGGCTACACCTTC
.	TRBV14	TRBJ1-1	.	CASSQVGWPTEAFF	TGTGCCAGCAGCCAAGTTGGCTGGCCCACTGAAGCTTTCTTT
.	TRBV5-4	TRBJ1-4	few	CASSLGRETNEKLFF	TGTGCCAGCAGCTTGGGGAGGGAGACTAATGAAAAACTGTTTTTT
.	TRBV5-1	TRBJ1-5	once	CASSLAGGRQPQHF	TGCGCCAGCAGCTTGGCCGGGGGACGGCAGCCCCAGCATTTT
TRBD2	TRBV11-2	TRBJ2-7	.	CASSPGGGVTYEQYF	TGTGCCAGCAGCCCTGGGGGGGGAGTTACCTACGAGCAGTACTTC
.	TRBV7-2	TRBJ1-5	.	CASSLSTGSNQPQHF	TGTGCCAGCAGCTTAAGTACAGGAAGCAATCAGCCCCAGCATTTT
TRBD1	TRBV19	TRBJ1-5	.	CASTTGTGQGRNQPQHF	TGTGCCAGTACCACCGGCACGGGACAGGGACGCAATCAGCCCCAGCATTTT
TRBD1	TRBV19	TRBJ2-1	.	CASSPGQAAYNEQFF	TGTGCCAGTAGTCCTGGACAGGCCGCATACAATGAGCAGTTCTTC
.	TRBV19	TRBJ2-2	.	CASKSQGSGTGELFF	TGTGCCAGTAAATCACAGGGTTCGGGCACCGGGGAGCTGTTTTTT
.	TRBV7-2	TRBJ2-1	once	CASSPIEQYNEQFF	TGTGCCAGCAGCCCAATAGAACAGTACAATGAGCAGTTCTTC
.	TRBV5-1	TRBJ1-4	few	CASSLAGSTNEKLFF	TGCGCCAGCAGCTTGGCCGGGTCAACTAATGAAAAACTGTTTTTT
TRBD2	TRBV19	TRBJ2-5	.	CASSIGTSGQETQYF	TGTGCCAGTAGTATCGGGACTAGTGGGCAAGAGACCCAGTACTTC
TRBD1	TRBV18	TRBJ1-1	once	CASSPATGGVNTEAFF	TGTGCCAGCTCACCTGCTACAGGGGGGGTGAACACTGAAGCTTTCTTT
TRBD1	TRBV29-1	TRBJ1-5	.	CSVQQGPNSNQPQHF	TGCAGCGTTCAACAGGGGCCAAATAGCAATCAGCCCCAGCATTTT
.	TRBV11-2	TRBJ2-3	.	CASLPQAGTDTQYF	TGTGCCAGCCTCCCACAGGCCGGCACAGATACGCAGTATTTT
TRBD2	TRBV5-1	TRBJ2-3	.	CASSLETDGGISTDTQYF	TGCGCCAGCAGCTTGGAGACAGACGGGGGGATTAGCACAGATACGCAGTATTTT
TRBD2	TRBV24-1	TRBJ2-1	.	CATSSGRHYNEQFF	TGTGCCACCAGTAGCGGGAGACACTACAATGAGCAGTTCTTC
.	TRBV11-3	TRBJ1-1	.	CASSLGKNTEAFF	TGTGCCAGCAGCCTCGGGAAAAACACTGAAGCTTTCTTT
TRBD1	TRBV11-2	TRBJ1-3	.	CASSLADRGGGNTIYF	TGTGCCAGCAGCTTAGCGGACAGGGGAGGAGGAAACACCATATATTTT
.	TRBV5-4	TRBJ1-1	once	CASRPGVWDTEAFF	TGTGCCAGCAGGCCAGGGGTCTGGGACACTGAAGCTTTCTTT
.	TRBV19	TRBJ2-1	.	CASSIGTFYNEQFF	TGTGCCAGTAGTATAGGGACATTCTACAATGAGCAGTTCTTC
.	TRBV7-2	TRBJ2-7	.	CASSSGSGEQYF	TGTGCCAGCAGCTCGGGGAGTGGGGAGCAGTACTTC
.	TRBV5-1	TRBJ1-6	.	CASSLGIQNSPLHF	TGCGCCAGCAGCTTGGGTATCCAGAATTCACCCCTCCACTTT